Listed below are T cell receptor beta chains from one sample, sequenced in a study of T cell responses to AZD1222 COVID-19 vaccine. Measured with immunoSEQ multiplex PCR; TCRdb has only the in-frame clones, and not every one. The profile covers approximately 170,000 clones, with just over 90% appearing a single time and around 0.99% taken by the ten largest. This specimen consisted of peripheral blood, obtained 28 days after the second AZD1222 dose. These receptors were taken from an adult who received the AZD1222 COVID-19 vaccine. Both conserved end residues are part of each CDR3. Each record gives: V gene, clone size, D gene, CDR3 length, J gene, CDR3 protein, CDR3 DNA. A D gene is named only where the DNA matches it firmly. Size values are once, few and many counts, or a class for expanded clones, and some rows have none.

V gene: TRBV12-3/TRBV12-4; clone size: few; D gene: TRBD2; CDR3 length: 13; J gene: TRBJ2-5; CDR3 protein: CASNLAGEGTQYF; CDR3 DNA: TGTGCCAGCAACCTAGCGGGGGAGGGGACCCAGTACTTC
V gene: TRBV6-5; clone size: NA; D gene: NA; CDR3 length: 14; J gene: TRBJ1-6; CDR3 protein: CASSYRIYNSPLHF; CDR3 DNA: TGTGCCAGCAGTTACAGGATCTATAATTCACCCCTCCACTTT
V gene: TRBV13; clone size: NA; D gene: TRBD2; CDR3 length: 19; J gene: TRBJ2-1; CDR3 protein: CASSLGLAGGVGRHNEQFF; CDR3 DNA: TGTGCCAGCAGCCTCGGACTAGCGGGGGGAGTCGGACGTCACAATGAGCAGTTCTTC
V gene: TRBV13; clone size: NA; D gene: NA; CDR3 length: 16; J gene: TRBJ2-3; CDR3 protein: CASSPRTGRGYDTQYF; CDR3 DNA: TGTGCCAGCAGCCCCAGGACGGGGAGAGGATACGATACGCAGTATTTT
V gene: TRBV20-1; clone size: once; D gene: NA; CDR3 length: 11; J gene: TRBJ1-2; CDR3 protein: CSARGGYGYTF; CDR3 DNA: TGCAGTGCTAGAGGAGGGTATGGCTACACCTTC
V gene: TRBV14; clone size: once; D gene: TRBD1; CDR3 length: 16; J gene: TRBJ1-1; CDR3 protein: CASSQPGQGGNTEAFF; CDR3 DNA: TGTGCCAGCAGCCAACCGGGACAGGGTGGGAACACTGAAGCTTTCTTT
V gene: TRBV28; clone size: NA; D gene: NA; CDR3 length: 15; J gene: TRBJ2-5; CDR3 protein: CASSLDSNGQETQYF; CDR3 DNA: TGTGCCAGCAGTCTAGACTCAAACGGGCAAGAGACCCAGTACTTC
V gene: TRBV4-1; clone size: NA; D gene: NA; CDR3 length: 14; J gene: TRBJ1-2; CDR3 protein: CASSQDRGGYGYTF; CDR3 DNA: TGCGCCAGCAGCCAAGATCGTGGGGGGTATGGCTACACCTTC
V gene: TRBV5-1; clone size: NA; D gene: TRBD1; CDR3 length: 16; J gene: TRBJ2-3; CDR3 protein: CASSLEMTGSTDTQYF; CDR3 DNA: TGCGCCAGCAGCTTGGAGATGACAGGGAGCACAGATACGCAGTATTTT
V gene: TRBV19; clone size: NA; D gene: NA; CDR3 length: 13; J gene: TRBJ1-5; CDR3 protein: CASRRDIDQPQHF; CDR3 DNA: TGTGCCAGTAGACGGGACATCGATCAGCCCCAGCATTTT
V gene: TRBV15; clone size: once; D gene: TRBD1; CDR3 length: 16; J gene: TRBJ2-2; CDR3 protein: CATRSPGQGVGGELFF; CDR3 DNA: TGTGCCACCAGGTCTCCGGGACAGGGGGTCGGCGGGGAGCTGTTTTTT
V gene: TRBV6-4; clone size: NA; D gene: TRBD1; CDR3 length: 18; J gene: TRBJ1-5; CDR3 protein: CASSGRSQDRGCNQPQHF; CDR3 DNA: TGTGCCAGCAGTGGTCGGTCCCAGGACAGGGGTTGCAATCAGCCCCAGCATTTT
V gene: TRBV2; clone size: NA; D gene: TRBD1; CDR3 length: 15; J gene: TRBJ2-7; CDR3 protein: CASSYRDRGLSEQYF; CDR3 DNA: TGTGCCAGCAGTTACCGGGACAGGGGGCTTTCCGAGCAGTACTTC
V gene: TRBV18; clone size: NA; D gene: TRBD2; CDR3 length: 17; J gene: TRBJ2-1; CDR3 protein: CASSPYFTSGGYNEQFF; CDR3 DNA: TGTGCCAGCTCACCTTATTTTACTAGCGGGGGTTACAATGAGCAGTTCTTC
V gene: TRBV5-1; clone size: NA; D gene: NA; CDR3 length: 14; J gene: TRBJ1-2; CDR3 protein: CASSLLGNDYGYTF; CDR3 DNA: TGCGCCAGCAGCTTATTGGGGAACGACTATGGCTACACCTTC
V gene: TRBV10-1; clone size: NA; D gene: NA; CDR3 length: 14; J gene: TRBJ2-2; CDR3 protein: CASRQGPNTGELFF; CDR3 DNA: TGCGCCAGCAGGCAGGGGCCCAACACCGGGGAGCTGTTTTTT
V gene: TRBV11-3; clone size: NA; D gene: TRBD1; CDR3 length: 18; J gene: TRBJ2-1; CDR3 protein: CASSPRTGTGDPYNEQFF; CDR3 DNA: TGTGCCAGCAGCCCCCGAACCGGGACAGGGGATCCCTACAATGAGCAGTTCTTC
V gene: TRBV19; clone size: NA; D gene: NA; CDR3 length: 13; J gene: TRBJ1-1; CDR3 protein: CASSITGHTEAFF; CDR3 DNA: TGTGCCAGTAGTATTACCGGGCACACTGAAGCTTTCTTT
V gene: TRBV5-4; clone size: NA; D gene: TRBD2; CDR3 length: 15; J gene: TRBJ2-1; CDR3 protein: CASSFGTGGAVEQFF; CDR3 DNA: TGTGCCAGCAGCTTCGGGACCGGGGGGGCAGTTGAGCAGTTCTTC
V gene: TRBV5-1; clone size: NA; D gene: NA; CDR3 length: 17; J gene: TRBJ2-2; CDR3 protein: CASSLGYGAPNTGELFF; CDR3 DNA: TGCGCCAGCAGCTTGGGTTACGGCGCCCCGAACACCGGGGAGCTGTTTTTT
V gene: TRBV24-1; clone size: NA; D gene: NA; CDR3 length: 13; J gene: TRBJ2-1; CDR3 protein: CATSPQGGNEQFF; CDR3 DNA: TGTGCCACCAGCCCACAGGGGGGGAATGAGCAGTTCTTC
V gene: TRBV2; clone size: NA; D gene: NA; CDR3 length: 13; J gene: TRBJ2-5; CDR3 protein: CASSEGTGETQYF; CDR3 DNA: TGTGCCAGCAGTGAAGGGACGGGGGAGACCCAGTACTTC
V gene: TRBV10-3; clone size: NA; D gene: NA; CDR3 length: 14; J gene: TRBJ1-4; CDR3 protein: CAISERQAGEKLFF; CDR3 DNA: TGTGCCATCAGTGAACGGCAGGCCGGCGAAAAACTGTTTTTT
V gene: TRBV30; clone size: NA; D gene: NA; CDR3 length: 13; J gene: TRBJ1-2; CDR3 protein: CAWSGGPKLGYTF; CDR3 DNA: TGTGCCTGGAGCGGGGGGCCCAAATTAGGCTACACCTTC
V gene: TRBV6-5; clone size: NA; D gene: TRBD1; CDR3 length: 16; J gene: TRBJ2-1; CDR3 protein: CASSYQRGQGVNEQFF; CDR3 DNA: TGTGCCAGCAGTTACCAGAGGGGACAGGGGGTGAATGAGCAGTTCTTC
V gene: TRBV20-1; clone size: NA; D gene: NA; CDR3 length: 11; J gene: TRBJ1-5; CDR3 protein: CSASGNQPQHF; CDR3 DNA: TGCAGTGCTAGCGGCAATCAGCCCCAGCATTTT
V gene: TRBV28; clone size: NA; D gene: NA; CDR3 length: 15; J gene: TRBJ2-1; CDR3 protein: CASTPGGPPNNEQFF; CDR3 DNA: TGTGCCAGCACCCCTGGGGGTCCGCCAAACAATGAGCAGTTCTTC
V gene: TRBV4-1; clone size: NA; D gene: NA; CDR3 length: 14; J gene: TRBJ1-1; CDR3 protein: CASSQEDRVGEAFF; CDR3 DNA: TGCGCCAGCAGCCAAGAGGATAGGGTAGGTGAAGCTTTCTTT
V gene: TRBV6-5; clone size: NA; D gene: NA; CDR3 length: 13; J gene: TRBJ2-7; CDR3 protein: CASSYLAADEQYF; CDR3 DNA: TGTGCCAGCAGTTATTTAGCGGCCGACGAGCAGTACTTC
V gene: TRBV15; clone size: once; D gene: NA; CDR3 length: 13; J gene: TRBJ1-5; CDR3 protein: CATSRDRHQPQHF; CDR3 DNA: TGTGCCACCAGCAGAGATCGACATCAGCCCCAGCATTTT
V gene: TRBV20-1; clone size: NA; D gene: NA; CDR3 length: 11; J gene: TRBJ1-1; CDR3 protein: CSAIRVSEAFF; CDR3 DNA: TGCAGTGCTATCAGGGTGTCTGAAGCTTTCTTT
V gene: TRBV3-1/TRBV3-2; clone size: few; D gene: NA; CDR3 length: 15; J gene: TRBJ1-1; CDR3 protein: CASSPDGISNTEAFF; CDR3 DNA: TGTGCCAGCAGCCCGGACGGAATATCGAACACTGAAGCTTTCTTT
V gene: TRBV30; clone size: few; D gene: NA; CDR3 length: 17; J gene: TRBJ1-5; CDR3 protein: CAWSVERSASFLQPQHF; CDR3 DNA: TGTGCCTGGAGTGTTGAGCGATCGGCCTCCTTTTTGCAGCCCCAGCATTTT
V gene: TRBV4-1; clone size: NA; D gene: NA; CDR3 length: 15; J gene: TRBJ2-7; CDR3 protein: CASSQGVHRAYEQYF; CDR3 DNA: TGCGCCAGCAGCCAGGGGGTACATAGAGCCTACGAGCAGTACTTC
V gene: TRBV19; clone size: NA; D gene: TRBD1; CDR3 length: 15; J gene: TRBJ1-4; CDR3 protein: CASSEGQVLNEKLFF; CDR3 DNA: TGTGCCAGTAGTGAGGGACAGGTCTTAAATGAAAAACTGTTTTTT
V gene: TRBV4-1; clone size: NA; D gene: NA; CDR3 length: 13; J gene: TRBJ2-7; CDR3 protein: CASSLAGQHEQYF; CDR3 DNA: TGCGCCAGCAGCCTCGCCGGGCAGCACGAGCAGTACTTC
V gene: TRBV7-2; clone size: NA; D gene: TRBD1; CDR3 length: 19; J gene: TRBJ1-1; CDR3 protein: CASSPGQGRLSDRNTEAFF; CDR3 DNA: TGTGCCAGCAGCCCGGGACAGGGTCGACTTAGTGATCGTAACACTGAAGCTTTCTTT
V gene: TRBV5-6; clone size: NA; D gene: NA; CDR3 length: 11; J gene: TRBJ1-4; CDR3 protein: CASSLEGKLFF; CDR3 DNA: TGTGCCAGCAGCCTCGAAGGAAAACTGTTTTTT
V gene: TRBV7-9; clone size: once; D gene: NA; CDR3 length: 14; J gene: TRBJ1-4; CDR3 protein: CASSPDGGNEKLFF; CDR3 DNA: TGTGCCAGCAGCCCAGACGGCGGGAATGAAAAACTGTTTTTT
V gene: TRBV5-1; clone size: NA; D gene: NA; CDR3 length: 15; J gene: TRBJ2-3; CDR3 protein: CASSSFRGGTDTQYF; CDR3 DNA: TGCGCCAGCAGCTCCTTTCGGGGTGGCACAGATACGCAGTATTTT
V gene: TRBV5-1; clone size: NA; D gene: TRBD2; CDR3 length: 15; J gene: TRBJ2-5; CDR3 protein: CASSRTRSPQETQYF; CDR3 DNA: TGCGCCAGCAGCCGGACTAGATCTCCCCAAGAGACCCAGTACTTC
V gene: TRBV7-9; clone size: few; D gene: NA; CDR3 length: 14; J gene: TRBJ2-2; CDR3 protein: CASSLDTLSRELFF; CDR3 DNA: TGTGCCAGCAGCTTAGATACCCTATCGAGGGAGCTGTTTTTT
V gene: TRBV19; clone size: NA; D gene: NA; CDR3 length: 15; J gene: TRBJ1-5; CDR3 protein: CASSIAQRGNQPQHF; CDR3 DNA: TGTGCCAGTAGTATTGCCCAAAGAGGCAATCAGCCCCAGCATTTT
V gene: TRBV14; clone size: once; D gene: NA; CDR3 length: 13; J gene: TRBJ1-1; CDR3 protein: CASSQVGGSEAFF; CDR3 DNA: TGTGCCAGCAGCCAAGTGGGCGGGTCTGAAGCTTTCTTT
V gene: TRBV18; clone size: once; D gene: NA; CDR3 length: 14; J gene: TRBJ1-6; CDR3 protein: CASSPQGYNSPLHF; CDR3 DNA: TGTGCCAGCTCACCGCAGGGATATAATTCACCCCTCCACTTT
V gene: TRBV12-3/TRBV12-4; clone size: NA; D gene: TRBD2; CDR3 length: 13; J gene: TRBJ2-7; CDR3 protein: CASTWGGAYEQYF; CDR3 DNA: TGTGCCAGCACGTGGGGAGGGGCGTACGAGCAGTACTTC
V gene: TRBV7-2; clone size: NA; D gene: NA; CDR3 length: 12; J gene: TRBJ1-2; CDR3 protein: CASSLIGKGYTF; CDR3 DNA: TGTGCCAGCAGCTTAATAGGGAAGGGCTACACCTTC
V gene: TRBV7-8; clone size: NA; D gene: NA; CDR3 length: 15; J gene: TRBJ1-5; CDR3 protein: CASSLGGGHNQPQHF; CDR3 DNA: TGTGCCAGCAGCTTAGGAGGCGGTCATAATCAGCCCCAGCATTTT